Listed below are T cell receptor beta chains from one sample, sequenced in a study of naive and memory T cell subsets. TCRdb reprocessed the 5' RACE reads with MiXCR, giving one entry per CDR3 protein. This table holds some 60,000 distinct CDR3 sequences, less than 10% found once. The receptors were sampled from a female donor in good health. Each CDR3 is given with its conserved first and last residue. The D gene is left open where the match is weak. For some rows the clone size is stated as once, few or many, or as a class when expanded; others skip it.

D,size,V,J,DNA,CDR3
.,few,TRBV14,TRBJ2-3,TGTGCCAGCAGCCAAGCAGTGTATGATACGCAGTATTTT,CASSQAVYDTQYF
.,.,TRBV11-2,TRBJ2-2,TGTGCCAGCAGCTCAAGGGGAATGGGGAACACCGGGGAGCTGTTTTTT,CASSSRGMGNTGELFF
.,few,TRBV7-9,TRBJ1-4,TGTGCCAGCAGCTTACAGGGTACCCGGGCTAATGAAAAACTGTTTTTT,CASSLQGTRANEKLFF
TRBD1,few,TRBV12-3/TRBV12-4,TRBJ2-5,TGTGCCAGCAGTTTAGTAGGGACAGGGGGCCAAGAGACCCAGTACTTC,CASSLVGTGGQETQYF
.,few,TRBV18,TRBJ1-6,TGTGCCAGCTCACCACCGCAGGGAAATTCACCCCTCCACTTT,CASSPPQGNSPLHF
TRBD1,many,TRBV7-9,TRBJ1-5,TGTGCCAGCAGCCAAGACAGGGCTGGCAATCAGCCCCAGCATTTT,CASSQDRAGNQPQHF
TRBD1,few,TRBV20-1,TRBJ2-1,TGCAGTGCTAGACCGGGACAGGTCATCGATGAGCAGTTCTTC,CSARPGQVIDEQFF
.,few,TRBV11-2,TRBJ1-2,TGTGCCAGCAGCCCCCCATCAAAGGGATTCGGCTACACCTTC,CASSPPSKGFGYTF
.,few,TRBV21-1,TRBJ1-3,TGTGCCAGCAGCAAAGTACGCCCTAGGCGGGAAAGAGGAAACACCATATATTTT,CASSKVRPRRERGNTIYF
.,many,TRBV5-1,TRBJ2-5,TGCGCCAGCAGCCAGCGAAGAGAGACCCAGTACTTC,CASSQRRETQYF
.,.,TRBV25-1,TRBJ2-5,TGTGCCAGCAGTGAAAGGAACGTCCAAGAGACCCAGTACTTC,CASSERNVQETQYF
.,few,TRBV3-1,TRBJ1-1,TGTGCCAGCAGCCTGCGGACACTGAACACTGAAGCTTTCTTT,CASSLRTLNTEAFF
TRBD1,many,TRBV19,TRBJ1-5,TGTGCCAGTCGCCGTACAGGGGAAAGCAATCAGCCCCAGCATTTT,CASRRTGESNQPQHF
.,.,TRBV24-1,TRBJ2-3,TGTGCCACCAGTGTAGGAGACCCAAGGTTGAGCACAGATACGCAGTATTTT,CATSVGDPRLSTDTQYF
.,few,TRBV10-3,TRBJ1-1,TGTGCCATCAGTGTAAATTTGAACACTGAAGCTTTCTTT,CAISVNLNTEAFF
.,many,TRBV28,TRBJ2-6,TGTGCCAGCAGTCGCAGGGATTTTTCTGGGGCCAACGTCCTGACTTTC,CASSRRDFSGANVLTF
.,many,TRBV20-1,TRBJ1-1,TGCAGTGCTAGAGGGGCCACTGAAGCTTTCTTT,CSARGATEAFF
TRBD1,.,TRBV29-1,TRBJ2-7,TGCAGCGTTGTCCGCCCCGGACAGGGTGGCGAGCAGTACTTC,CSVVRPGQGGEQYF
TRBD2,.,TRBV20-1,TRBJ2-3,TGCAGTGCTAGTCTCGGAGCGGGAGTGTCAGATACGCAGTATTTT,CSASLGAGVSDTQYF
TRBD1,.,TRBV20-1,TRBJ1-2,TGCAGTGCTAGGGGACAGGGGGCTGAAGTAGACTATGGCGACACCTTC,CSARGQGAEVDYGDTF
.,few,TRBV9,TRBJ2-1,TGTGCCAGCAGCGTAGAGGGGGGCTCCTACAATGAGCAGTTCTTC,CASSVEGGSYNEQFF
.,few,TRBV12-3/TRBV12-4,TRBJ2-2,TGTGCCAGCAGTTTCGGGGGAAACACCGGGGAGCTGTTTTTT,CASSFGGNTGELFF
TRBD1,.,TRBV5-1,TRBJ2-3,TGCGCCAGCAGCTCCCGGGACAGAGCCACAGATACGCAGTATTTT,CASSSRDRATDTQYF
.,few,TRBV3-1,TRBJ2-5,TGTGCCAGCAGCCAAGATCGGGCAGGGGGAGGAAAGACCCAGTACTTC,CASSQDRAGGGKTQYF
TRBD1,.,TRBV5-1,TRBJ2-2,TGCGCCAGCAGCTTTCCAGACAGGGCAACCGGGGAGCTGTTTTTT,CASSFPDRATGELFF
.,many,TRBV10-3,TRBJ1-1,TGTGCCATCAGTGAATCTAACAGGGCAAAATATGAAGCTTTCTTT,CAISESNRAKYEAFF
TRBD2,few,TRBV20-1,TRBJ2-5,TGCAGTGCATGGACTAGCGGGGCCCCGGGGGAGACCCAGTACTTC,CSAWTSGAPGETQYF
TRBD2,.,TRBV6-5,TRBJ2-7,TGTGCCAGCAGCCGAGGGACTACCGGGACCTACGAGCAGTACTTC,CASSRGTTGTYEQYF
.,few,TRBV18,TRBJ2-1,TGTGCCAGCTCACCACTTATGAGTGCCTACAATGAGCAGTTCTTC,CASSPLMSAYNEQFF
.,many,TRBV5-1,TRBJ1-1,TGCGCCAGCAGCTTGGGGGCGCAAGCTGAAGCTTTCTTT,CASSLGAQAEAFF
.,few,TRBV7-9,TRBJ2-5,TGTGCCAGCAGCCGAATCTTCAGGGTCCAAGAGACCCAGTACTTC,CASSRIFRVQETQYF
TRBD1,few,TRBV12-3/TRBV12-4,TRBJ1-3,TGTGCCAGCAGTGGGACAGGGACTTCTGGAAACACCATATATTTT,CASSGTGTSGNTIYF
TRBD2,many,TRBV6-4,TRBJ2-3,TGTGCCAGCAGTGACTCGACTAGCGGGGGGACAGATACGCAGTATTTT,CASSDSTSGGTDTQYF